This entry lists 21 T cell receptor beta chains sequenced from one sample in a study of blood T cells in healthy people across ages (dated by TCRdb to the mid-2010s). The library was built by means of 5' RACE. The instrument given in TCRdb is Illumina HiSeq 2500. A second PCR of roughly 6 to 11 cycles was run with a J-beta primer mix and a sample-barcoded 5' primer. TCRdb redid the processing of the public reads, applying fastp at Q25 and MiXCR, and retained in-frame beta chains. Entries that share a CDR3 protein sequence are merged under the most common genes and DNA. Across this sample there are more than 600,000 distinct CDR3 sequences, with 20% to 25% seen only once. The ten largest clones add up to 9.4% of the sample. The same data also contributed to another study, on T cells of mothers and their children.

Sequences were obtained from blood. These receptors originate from a boy aged 10-17 years in good health.

The table lists this clonotype with a few counts. This sequence joins TRBV18 and TRBJ1-1; D gene unclear. The germline V and J ends were trimmed by 2 bases and 10 bases, with 8 bases remaining between them. The germline V gene encodes CDR1 KGHSH and CDR2 LQKENI. This CDR3 has 11 amino acids. This chain's CDR3 is CASSPMGVAFF. DNA for the CDR3: TGTGCCAGCTCACCAATGGGTGTAGCTTTCTTT.

A few counts support this clonotype. This chain connects TRBV6-6 to TRBJ1-4, with 7 nucleotides matching TRBD1. CDR1 is MNHNY and CDR2 is SVGAGI in the germline V gene (reference sequence). The length of the CDR3 is 14 residues. The V segment lost 6 bases and the J segment 8 bases; nucleotides outside the gene matches: 9. As DNA, the CDR3 is TGTGCCAGCAGCTCCCGACAGGGAGGGGAAAAACTGTTTTTT. Protein: CASSSRQGGEKLFF.

This clonotype came up a few times. CDR3 residues: CASGTGANTEAFF. The CDR3 nucleotides are TGTGCCAGCGGGACAGGGGCGAACACTGAAGCTTTCTTT. V is TRBV11-1 and J is TRBJ1-1, with 10 bases identical to TRBD1. With V trimmed by 8 bases and J by 1 base, 1 base remained unmatched. Germline lookup yields CDR1 SGHAT and CDR2 FQDESV (reference sequence). The CDR3 is 13 amino acids.

The genes are TRBV20-1 and TRBJ1-1; D might be TRBD1 (5 bases). CDR1 and CDR2 (germline): DFQATT, SNEGSKA (reference sequence). This CDR3 has 15 amino acids. V was trimmed by 0 bases and J by 3 bases, leaving 14 bases between them. The CDR3 region has the DNA TGCAGTGCTAGAGATTTGTTCGGGGGGGACACTGAAGCTTTCTTT. Translation: CSARDLFGGDTEAFF.

V gene TRBV7-9 combines with J gene TRBJ1-4, with D unresolved. V lost 5 bases and J 6 bases, leaving 16 bases between the germline ends. This CDR3 is built from 15 residues. Germline assignment: CDR1 SEHNR and CDR2 FQNEAQ (reference sequence). CDR3 sequence: CASSTARGLDEKLFF. CDR3 bases: TGTGCCAGCAGCACTGCCCGCGGGCTCGATGAAAAACTGTTTTTT.

This clonotype was counted only a few times. This sequence joins TRBV7-9 and TRBJ2-5, with D maybe TRBD1 (6 bases). This CDR3 has 15 amino acids. Trimming cost V 0 bases and J 3 bases, with 11 bases left between them. The germline CDR1 and CDR2 sequences are SEHNR and FQNEAQ (reference sequence). The CDR3 bases are TGTGCCAGCAGCTTAGCCCGGGACAAGGAAGAGACCCAGTACTTC. It codes for CASSLARDKEETQYF.

The V and J genes are TRBV28 and TRBJ2-3; 13 nucleotides align to TRBD2. CDR1 and CDR2 from the germline V gene are MDHEN and SYDVKM. Unmatched junction bases numbered 9, after V lost 6 bases and J lost 6 bases. CDR3 size: 16 residues. The CDR3 coding sequence is TGTGCCAGCAGCTCAGGACTAGCGGGAGTCGGGGATACGCAGTATTTT. Translation: CASSSGLAGVGDTQYF. The complete variable domain, with remaining parts taken from reference TRBV28 and TRBJ2-3, reads DVKVTQSSRYLVKRTGEKVFLECVQDMDHENMFWYRQDPGLGLRLIYFSYDVKMKEKGDIPEGYSVSREKKERFSLILESASTNQTSMYLCASSSGLAGVGDTQYFGPGTRLTVL.

This clonotype was seen more than once but under ten times. The chain links TRBV4-2 to TRBJ1-3, with D possibly matching TRBD1 (5 bases). Trimming took 1 base from V and 4 from J, leaving 14 bases between them. Germline V CDR1 and CDR2: LGHNA, YNFKEQ. The CDR3 extends over 16 amino acids. The CDR3 region is CASSQGKGVSGNTIYF. For the CDR3, the DNA is TGTGCCAGCAGCCAAGGGAAAGGGGTTTCAGGAAACACCATATATTTT.

The sample holds many counts of this clonotype. The chain joins TRBV9 to TRBJ2-5; 11 bases are shared with TRBD2. The J call is uncertain, as TRBJ2-1 better fits the DNA end. The CDR3 is 15 amino acids. Per the germline V gene, CDR1 is SGDLS and CDR2 is YYNGEE. The CDR3 loop reads CASSVLAGGYNEQFF. The CDR3 DNA reads as TGTGCCAGCAGCGTGCTAGCGGGGGGTTACAATGAGCAGTTCTTC.

This clonotype is a singleton in its sample. This sequence joins TRBV14 and TRBJ2-7; the D gene could be TRBD1 or TRBD2 (5 bases each). Near its end, the DNA agrees better with TRBJ2-5, so the J call may be wrong. Per germline, CDR1 SGHDN and CDR2 FVKESK. The CDR3 sequence is 15 residues long. This chain's CDR3 is CASSHLGAHQETQYF. For the CDR3, the DNA is TGTGCCAGCAGCCACCTCGGGGCGCACCAAGAGACCCAGTACTTC.

There are many counts of this clonotype. V usage is TRBV7-8 and J usage is TRBJ2-5; no clear D gene. There are 10 residues in the CDR3. Between the trimmed V and J ends, which lost 4 bases and 5 bases, there was a span of 2 bases. CDR1 and CDR2 (germline): SGHVS, FQNEAQ. The CDR3 nucleotides read TGTGCCAGCAGCTCCGAGACCCAGTACTTC. Its translation is CASSSETQYF.

This chain joins TRBV12-3 or TRBV12-4 and TRBJ2-3; D may be TRBD2 (5 bases). V lost 7 bases and J 0 bases, leaving 11 bases between the germline ends. This CDR3 comprises 14 residues. The CDR3 sequence is CASTAGFSTDTQYF. The CDR3 DNA reads TGTGCCAGCACCGCGGGCTTTAGCACAGATACGCAGTATTTT.

This chain joins TRBV29-1 and TRBJ2-7, with TRBD2 identical over 8 bases. V was pared by 6 bases and J by 5 bases, with 9 bases of the junction left unmatched. Per germline, CDR1 SQVTM and CDR2 ANQGSEA. The CDR3 spans 13 residues. Here the CDR3 reads CSVDRGGGNEQYF. The CDR3 bases are TGCAGCGTCGATAGAGGCGGGGGGAACGAGCAGTACTTC.

This clonotype has only a few counts. This chain connects TRBV20-1 to TRBJ2-1; TRBD1 or TRBD2 may be the D gene (6 bases each). From germline, CDR1 is DFQATT and CDR2 SNEGSKA (reference sequence). V lost 5 bases and J 0 bases, leaving 14 bases between the germline ends. This CDR3 has 15 residues. The CDR3 is CSAGGPGSSYNEQFF. DNA of the CDR3: TGCAGTGCTGGGGGGCCAGGAAGCTCCTACAATGAGCAGTTCTTC.

This chain connects TRBV2 to TRBJ2-2; 8 nucleotides agree with TRBD2. The trim removed 6 bases at V and 7 bases at J, leaving 10 bases unmatched. The CDR3 sequence is 15 residues long. CDR1 and CDR2 (germline): SNHLY, FYNNEI. This chain's CDR3 is CASSWLAGDIGELFF. CDR3 in DNA: TGTGCCAGCAGCTGGCTAGCGGGTGACATCGGGGAGCTGTTTTTT. The whole variable domain, filled in from reference TRBV2 and TRBJ2-2, reads EPEVTQTPSHQVTQMGQEVILRCVPISNHLYFYWYRQILGQKVEFLVSFYNNEISEKSEIFDDQFSVERPDGSNFTLKIRSTKLEDSAMYFCASSWLAGDIGELFFGEGSRLTVL.

The V call is TRBV6-2 or TRBV6-3, the J call TRBJ2-1; TRBD1 aligns across 8 bases. V lost 8 bases, J lost 6 bases, and 9 bases stayed unmatched. CDR3 length: 14 residues. CDR1 and CDR2 (germline): MNHEY, SVGEGT. CDR3 bases: TGTGCCAGCTGCAAAGGGACAGGTTCCAATGAGCAGTTCTTC. It codes for CASCKGTGSNEQFF.

The chain is built from TRBV12-3 or TRBV12-4 and TRBJ2-3, with TRBD1 identical over 9 bases. This CDR3 region has 15 residues. V was clipped by 5 bases and J by 4 bases; unmatched bases: 7. The CDR3 DNA is TGTGCCAGCAGTCCCGGGACAGGGCGAGCAGATACGCAGTATTTT. Translation: CASSPGTGRADTQYF.

The chain carries TRBV4-3 and TRBJ2-6; D perhaps matches TRBD2 (6 bases). The germline V gene encodes CDR1 LGHNA and CDR2 YSLEER. The CDR3 runs to 17 residues. Trimming took 3 bases from V and 0 from J, leaving 12 bases between them. As DNA, the CDR3 is TGCGCCAGCAGCCAGGGACTCCAAAGCTCTGGGGCCAACGTCCTGACTTTC. It codes for CASSQGLQSSGANVLTF.

J is TRBJ2-1 and V is TRBV11-1; unclear D gene. V lost 0 bases and J lost 15, with 9 bases in between. CDR1 is SGHAT and CDR2 is FQDESV in the germline V gene (reference sequence). The CDR3 extends over 11 amino acids. CDR3 amino acids: CASSLAGNLFF. The CDR3 DNA is TGTGCCAGCAGCTTAGCAGGGAATCTGTTCTTC. Combining the CDR3 with reference TRBV11-1 and TRBJ2-1 gives the whole variable domain EAEVAQSPRYKITEKSQAVAFWCDPISGHATLYWYRQILGQGPELLVQFQDESVVDDSQLPKDRFSAERLKGVDSTLKIQPAELGDSAMYLCASSLAGNLFFGPGTRLTVL.

This clonotype was recorded only once. This chain joins TRBV9 and TRBJ2-1, with 7 bases matching TRBD2. CDR1 and CDR2 (germline): SGDLS, YYNGEE. The ends lost 3 bases at V and 5 bases at J; junction bases unmatched: 11. This CDR3 spans 16 amino acids. The CDR3 sequence is CASSGSGYPRNNEQFF. The CDR3 bases are TGTGCCAGCAGCGGTAGCGGGTACCCTCGAAACAATGAGCAGTTCTTC.

CDR3 bases: TGTGCCAGCAGCAGAAACAGGTTTAGTAGGGCCAAAAACATTCAGTACTTC. Its translation: CASSRNRFSRAKNIQYF. The rearrangement uses TRBV21-1 and TRBJ2-4; the D call in the table, TRBD1, was not verified against the DNA. TRBV21-1 is termed a pseudogene. The CDR3 contains 17 residues.